The rows below give T cell receptor beta chains drawn from one sample of a study of shared clonotypes between healthy human individuals. Assay used: immunoSEQ multiplex PCR; TCRdb lists only in-frame clones, some missing. The sample holds 2 million to 2.5 million clones, over 85% seen once. What was sequenced was naive CD4+ T cells from PBMCs. Receptors were obtained from a man aged 18 to 29 in good health. Some clones in this sample may be carry-over from other donors' samples. Each CDR3 is given with its conserved first and last residue.

CDR3 length | J gene | V gene | CDR3 protein
11 | TRBJ2-5 | TRBV6-5 | CAVRDQETQYF
14 | TRBJ2-3 | TRBV5-1 | CASSKGQYTDTQYF
15 | TRBJ1-2 | TRBV14 | CASSQIPGSGYGYTF
14 | TRBJ2-7 | TRBV5-1 | CASSIEGTPYEQYF
15 | TRBJ1-2 | TRBV5-1 | CASSYGTGEAYGYTF
17 | TRBJ1-5 | TRBV18 | CASSPYSGTAFNQPQHF
13 | TRBJ2-4 | TRBV7-3 | CASSSGMWNIQYF
15 | TRBJ2-4 | TRBV5-1 | CASSPLVGRLDIQYF
12 | TRBJ2-7 | TRBV6-1 | CASSSAYYEQYF
16 | TRBJ2-7 | TRBV9 | CASSAGGPAVIYEQYF
14 | TRBJ2-5 | TRBV6-5 | CASSPGTSVQTQYF
11 | TRBJ2-7 | TRBV13 | CASSLVYEQYF
14 | TRBJ2-5 | TRBV30 | CAWSPTSGGETQYF
14 | TRBJ1-3 | TRBV9 | CASSVATPGNTIYF
10 | TRBJ2-7 | TRBV20-1 | CSASLVVQYF
13 | TRBJ1-4 | TRBV7-9 | CASRGQGREKLFF
15 | TRBJ2-7 | TRBV10-2 | CASRGTSGYSYEQYF
14 | TRBJ2-7 | TRBV7-6 | CASSLGRPGDEQYF
13 | TRBJ1-3 | TRBV6-1 | CASSIQGGNTIYF
12 | TRBJ1-5 | TRBV18 | CASSPADQPQHF
14 | TRBJ1-5 | TRBV7-2 | CASSLKADNQPQHF
15 | TRBJ1-3 | TRBV9 | CASSVVGGPGNTIYF
15 | TRBJ2-3 | TRBV5-6 | CASSQGLAETDTQYF
15 | TRBJ2-2 | TRBV5-1 | CASSLFRDVMRELFF
14 | TRBJ2-5 | TRBV10-3 | CAISVGEGKETQYF
16 | TRBJ1-1 | TRBV11-2 | CASSPRWGIENTEAFF
15 | TRBJ1-2 | TRBV13 | CASSLRTGGWYGYTF